This is a list of T cell receptor beta chains from one sample in a study of cytomegalovirus exposure and HLA in healthy donors. Generated by immunoSEQ multiplex PCR, the TCRdb table keeps only in-frame clones and is missing some. The profile shows just under 65,000 clones, roughly 94% of them singletons. Sequencing was carried out using PBMCs. These receptors originate from a young woman in good health and CMV-seropositive. Both conserved end residues are part of each CDR3. D genes are given only for firm matches. Rows may omit the clone size; those that give it use once, few, many or a size class.

D: TRBD2
size: .
J: TRBJ2-1
length: 14
V: TRBV28
DNA: TGTGCCAGCAGAAGACTAGCGGGAGCGGAGGGGCAGTTCTTC
CDR3: CASRRLAGAEGQFF

D: TRBD1
size: .
J: TRBJ1-1
length: 17
V: TRBV30
DNA: TGTGCCCTGACGTTGGACAGGGGGCGCCGAATGAACACTGAAGCTTTCTTT
CDR3: CALTLDRGRRMNTEAFF

D: TRBD1
size: .
J: TRBJ1-3
length: 15
V: TRBV9
DNA: TGTGCCAGCAGCTCACGACAGGGCTCTGGAAACACCATATATTTT
CDR3: CASSSRQGSGNTIYF

D: .
size: .
J: TRBJ2-2
length: 13
V: TRBV2
DNA: TGTGCCAGCAGCCAAAGGGGTGGCAGGGAGCTGTTTTTT
CDR3: CASSQRGGRELFF

D: .
size: .
J: TRBJ2-1
length: 16
V: TRBV5-1
DNA: TGCGCCAGCAGCTTGGATCCCGGGAGCTCCTACAATGAGCAGTTCTTC
CDR3: CASSLDPGSSYNEQFF

D: .
size: .
J: TRBJ2-2
length: 13
V: TRBV6-6
DNA: TGTGCCAGCACCCAGAAGTACACCGGGGAGCTGTTTTTT
CDR3: CASTQKYTGELFF

D: TRBD1
size: .
J: TRBJ2-7
length: 14
V: TRBV6-1
DNA: TGTGCCAGCCTCATTGGGGGACAGGTCCACGAGCAGTACTTC
CDR3: CASLIGGQVHEQYF

D: .
size: once
J: TRBJ2-2
length: 15
V: TRBV28
DNA: TGTGCCAGCAGCCCCGGGGGACTTTACACCGGGGAGCTGTTTTTT
CDR3: CASSPGGLYTGELFF

D: .
size: .
J: TRBJ1-1
length: 13
V: TRBV28
DNA: TGTGCCAGCATTATCTTGGGGAGCACTGAAGCTTTCTTT
CDR3: CASIILGSTEAFF

D: .
size: .
J: TRBJ1-2
length: 13
V: TRBV29-1
DNA: TGCAGCGTTGTGTACAGTGAAGAGTCTGGCTACACCTTC
CDR3: CSVVYSEESGYTF

D: .
size: .
J: TRBJ1-1
length: 13
V: TRBV9
DNA: TGTGCCAGCAGCGCGACAGAGAACACTGAAGCTTTCTTT
CDR3: CASSATENTEAFF

D: .
size: .
J: TRBJ2-2
length: 15
V: TRBV5-1
DNA: TGCGCCAGCAGCTTGGTCGTTACGAACACCGGGGAGCTGTTTTTT
CDR3: CASSLVVTNTGELFF

D: TRBD2
size: .
J: TRBJ2-7
length: 15
V: TRBV7-2
DNA: TGTGCCAGCAGCTTAGTAGCGGGGGGGAAGTACGAGCAGTACTTC
CDR3: CASSLVAGGKYEQYF

D: .
size: .
J: TRBJ1-1
length: 13
V: TRBV9
DNA: TGTGCCAGCAGCGTAGGCCAGGTGACTGAAGCTTTCTTT
CDR3: CASSVGQVTEAFF

D: TRBD2
size: few
J: TRBJ2-7
length: 16
V: TRBV5-4
DNA: TGTGCCAGCAGCTTGGGGGGGACTAGCGGAGCCTACGAGCAGTACTTC
CDR3: CASSLGGTSGAYEQYF

D: TRBD2
size: .
J: TRBJ2-1
length: 16
V: TRBV10-3
DNA: TGTGCCATCAGTGAGTCGCAAGCGGGGGGCGGGAATGAGCAGTTCTTC
CDR3: CAISESQAGGGNEQFF

D: TRBD2
size: .
J: TRBJ2-5
length: 12
V: TRBV2
DNA: TGTGCCAGCAAGAGCGGGAAAGAGACCCAGTACTTC
CDR3: CASKSGKETQYF

D: .
size: .
J: TRBJ2-1
length: 16
V: TRBV27
DNA: TGTGCCAGCAGTTTATTCCCGGCACCGGGCTACAATGAGCAGTTCTTC
CDR3: CASSLFPAPGYNEQFF

D: .
size: .
J: TRBJ2-5
length: 12
V: TRBV14
DNA: TGTGCCAGCAGCCAAGTAATAGAGACCCAGTACTTC
CDR3: CASSQVIETQYF

D: TRBD2
size: .
J: TRBJ2-1
length: 13
V: TRBV27
DNA: TGTGCCAGCTCCACGGGGCCGACTAGCGGGCAGTTCTTC
CDR3: CASSTGPTSGQFF

D: TRBD2
size: .
J: TRBJ2-1
length: 14
V: TRBV19
DNA: TGTGCCAGTAGTATAGCTAGCGGGAGCGATGAGCAGTTCTTC
CDR3: CASSIASGSDEQFF

D: .
size: few
J: TRBJ1-2
length: 14
V: TRBV19
DNA: TGTGCCAGTAGTGCCATCCGACTCGCTTTAGGCTACACCTTC
CDR3: CASSAIRLALGYTF

D: .
size: .
J: TRBJ2-3
length: 16
V: TRBV10-1
DNA: TGCGCCAGCAGTGAGTCGATTGCGGGAAGTCGCGATACGCAGTATTTT
CDR3: CASSESIAGSRDTQYF

D: .
size: .
J: TRBJ2-3
length: 16
V: TRBV13
DNA: TGTGCCAGCAGCTTAGGCCCCTCAAGAGGCACAGATACGCAGTATTTT
CDR3: CASSLGPSRGTDTQYF

D: TRBD1
size: .
J: TRBJ2-7
length: 14
V: TRBV6-5
DNA: TGTGCCAGCAGTTACTCAAGGGGGCTCTACGAGCAGTACTTC
CDR3: CASSYSRGLYEQYF

D: .
size: .
J: TRBJ1-5
length: 15
V: TRBV15
DNA: TGTGCCACCAGCCTACGGGACTTCCAAAATCAGCCCCAGCATTTT
CDR3: CATSLRDFQNQPQHF

D: TRBD1
size: .
J: TRBJ2-7
length: 17
V: TRBV5-1
DNA: TGCGCCAGCAGCAGGGACAGGGTCCCCCGAAGCTCCTACGAGCAGTACTTC
CDR3: CASSRDRVPRSSYEQYF

D: .
size: .
J: TRBJ1-4
length: 13
V: TRBV29-1
DNA: TGCAGCGTTGCCCGGGCAACTAATGAAAAACTGTTTTTT
CDR3: CSVARATNEKLFF

D: .
size: .
J: TRBJ2-1
length: 15
V: TRBV5-8
DNA: TGTGCCAGCACCCTACCCGGGACCGGGGGAGGTGAGCAGTTCTTC
CDR3: CASTLPGTGGGEQFF

D: TRBD2
size: .
J: TRBJ2-1
length: 13
V: TRBV30
DNA: TGTGCCTGGAGTTTTGGTGGTAGCGGGTCTTGCTTCTTC
CDR3: CAWSFGGSGSCFF

D: TRBD1
size: once
J: TRBJ2-7
length: 14
V: TRBV19
DNA: TGTGCCAGTAGTATTCCGGGACAGGGTTCCGAGCAGTACTTC
CDR3: CASSIPGQGSEQYF

D: .
size: .
J: TRBJ2-5
length: 14
V: TRBV7-3
DNA: TGTGCCAGCAGCTTAATTGGGGGCGGGCAGACCCAGTACTTC
CDR3: CASSLIGGGQTQYF

D: .
size: .
J: TRBJ2-1
length: 17
V: TRBV7-9
DNA: TGTGCCAGCAGCTATTTGCCTTCGTTAGGGGTCTACAATGAGCAGTTCTTC
CDR3: CASSYLPSLGVYNEQFF

D: .
size: .
J: TRBJ1-6
length: 14
V: TRBV6-5
DNA: TGTGCCAGCACCCAAGGGGGATGGAATTCACCCCTCCACTTT
CDR3: CASTQGGWNSPLHF

D: .
size: .
J: TRBJ2-5
length: 13
V: TRBV6-5
DNA: TGTGCCAGCAGTCTAGCGAACCAAGAGACCCAGTACTTC
CDR3: CASSLANQETQYF

D: TRBD2
size: .
J: TRBJ2-2
length: 15
V: TRBV29-1
DNA: TGCAGCGTTCTGGGAGGGGACCTGAACACCGGGGAGCTGTTTTTT
CDR3: CSVLGGDLNTGELFF

D: .
size: once
J: TRBJ1-1
length: 15
V: TRBV4-2
DNA: TGTGCCAGCAGCCAAGAAGGCGGGCAGTGGGCTGAAGCTTTCTTT
CDR3: CASSQEGGQWAEAFF

D: TRBD1
size: few
J: TRBJ1-5
length: 16
V: TRBV2
DNA: TGTGCCAGCAGTCGGGGCCGTGGACAGGGCGGTCAGCCCCAGCATTTT
CDR3: CASSRGRGQGGQPQHF

D: TRBD1
size: .
J: TRBJ1-2
length: 16
V: TRBV30
DNA: TGTGCCTGGTCCGCCCGGGACAGGGGGCTTTGGCATGGCTACACCTTC
CDR3: CAWSARDRGLWHGYTF

D: .
size: .
J: TRBJ1-1
length: 15
V: TRBV2
DNA: TGTGCCAGCAGTGAACTGGGGGCGGCGAACACTGAAGCTTTCTTT
CDR3: CASSELGAANTEAFF

D: TRBD2
size: .
J: TRBJ2-1
length: 14
V: TRBV29-1
DNA: TGCAGCGTGGACTATAGCGGGGGTACTTCTGAGCAGTTCTTC
CDR3: CSVDYSGGTSEQFF

D: .
size: .
J: TRBJ2-5
length: 13
V: TRBV27
DNA: TGTGCCAGCAGTTTACAGTTTTTGGAGACCCAGTACTTC
CDR3: CASSLQFLETQYF

D: .
size: .
J: TRBJ2-3
length: 13
V: TRBV10-1
DNA: TGCGCCAGCCGGCGGGCTACCGGCGATACGCAGTATTTT
CDR3: CASRRATGDTQYF